This TCR beta chain was captured by sequencing in a study of blood T cell repertoires in COVID-19. Germline lookup yields CDR1 SGHAT and CDR2 FQNNGV. The ends were cut back, 4 bases at V and 3 bases at J, with 6 bases in the middle. CDR3 length: 12 residues. The table came from immunoSEQ multiplex PCR; TCRdb's copy has only in-frame clones and leaves some out. Here the sample spans around 200,000 clones, approximately 90% being singletons. Material for sequencing was peripheral blood. This chain connects TRBV11-2 to TRBJ1-2, with a weak D call TRBD1 (6 bases). This sequence was found in a man at least 80 years old with acute or convalescent COVID-19. CDR3 sequence reads: CASSSGDYGYTF. The CDR3 DNA sequence: TGTGCCAGCAGCTCAGGGGACTATGGCTACACCTTC.